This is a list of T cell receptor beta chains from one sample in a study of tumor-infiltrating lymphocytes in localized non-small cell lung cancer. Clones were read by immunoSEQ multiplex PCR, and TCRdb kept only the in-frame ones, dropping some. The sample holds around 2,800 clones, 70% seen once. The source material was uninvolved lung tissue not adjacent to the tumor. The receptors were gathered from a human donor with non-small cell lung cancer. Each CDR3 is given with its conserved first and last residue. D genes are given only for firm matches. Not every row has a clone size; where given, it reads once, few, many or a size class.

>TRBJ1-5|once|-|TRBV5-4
CASSRENQPQHF
TGTGCCAGCAGCCGGGAGAATCAGCCCCAGCATTTT
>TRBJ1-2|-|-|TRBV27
CASKGSGGNYGYTF
TGTGCCAGCAAGGGGTCAGGAGGGAACTATGGCTACACCTTC
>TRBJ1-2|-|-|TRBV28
CASSLSDRLYGYTF
TGTGCCAGCAGTTTATCAGACAGACTTTATGGCTACACCTTC
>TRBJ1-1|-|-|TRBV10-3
CAITVRPIGNTEAFF
TGTGCCATCACGGTCAGGCCCATTGGGAACACTGAAGCTTTCTTT
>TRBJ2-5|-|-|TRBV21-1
CASEGETQYF
TGTGCCAGCGAGGGGGAGACCCAGTACTTC
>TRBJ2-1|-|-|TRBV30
CAWRDRGSYNEQFF
TGTGCCTGGCGGGACCGTGGCTCCTACAATGAGCAGTTCTTC
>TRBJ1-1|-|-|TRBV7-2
CASRPTMNTEAFF
TGTGCCAGCCGCCCAACAATGAACACTGAAGCTTTCTTT
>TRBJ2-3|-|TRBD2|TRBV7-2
CASSPRLAGLADTQYF
TGTGCCAGCAGCCCTCGACTAGCGGGTCTTGCAGATACGCAGTATTTT
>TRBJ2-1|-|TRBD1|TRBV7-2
CASSGTGGDEQFF
TGTGCCAGCAGCGGGACAGGGGGCGATGAGCAGTTCTTC
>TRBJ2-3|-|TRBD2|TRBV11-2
CASSLGGPSGRGDTQYF
TGTGCCAGCAGCTTAGGGGGGCCTAGCGGGAGAGGAGATACGCAGTATTTT
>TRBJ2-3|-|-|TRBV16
CASSQSRSTDTQYF
TGTGCCAGCAGCCAATCGCGGAGCACAGATACGCAGTATTTT
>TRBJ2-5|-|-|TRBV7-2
CASSLGTFQETQYF
TGTGCCAGCAGCCTCGGGACTTTCCAAGAGACCCAGTACTTC
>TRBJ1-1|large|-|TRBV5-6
CASSLERGGLDTEAFF
TGTGCCAGCAGCCTCGAGCGGGGGGGCTTGGACACTGAAGCTTTCTTT
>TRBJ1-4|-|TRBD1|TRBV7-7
CASSQDRAPNEKLFF
TGTGCTAGCAGCCAGGACAGGGCCCCTAATGAAAAACTGTTTTTT
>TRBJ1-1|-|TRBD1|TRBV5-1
CASSRKLPGQAGNTEAFF
TGCGCCAGCAGCCGAAAGCTCCCAGGACAGGCGGGGAACACTGAAGCTTTCTTT
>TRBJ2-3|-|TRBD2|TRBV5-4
CASSLRIAGGGSTDTQYF
TGTGCCAGCAGCTTGAGGATAGCGGGGGGGGGTAGCACAGATACGCAGTATTTT
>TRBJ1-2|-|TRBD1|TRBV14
CASRLTGGYGYTF
TGTGCCAGCAGGCTGACAGGGGGCTATGGCTACACCTTC
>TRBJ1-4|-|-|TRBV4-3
CASSQDSVGEKLFF
TGCGCCAGCAGCCAAGATTCGGTTGGTGAAAAACTGTTTTTT
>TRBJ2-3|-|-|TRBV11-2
CASSLDRWGGSSTDTQYF
TGTGCCAGCAGCTTAGATCGATGGGGGGGCTCTAGCACAGATACGCAGTATTTT
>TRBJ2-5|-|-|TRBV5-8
CASLWGSTGTQYF
TGTGCCAGCTTATGGGGCTCTACGGGGACCCAGTACTTC
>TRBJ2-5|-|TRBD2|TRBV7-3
CASSPGTSGAPYQETQYF
TGTGCCAGCAGCCCAGGGACTAGCGGGGCTCCGTACCAAGAGACCCAGTACTTC
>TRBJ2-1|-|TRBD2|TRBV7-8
CASSKTSAVYNEQFF
TGTGCCAGCAGCAAGACTAGCGCTGTCTACAATGAGCAGTTCTTC
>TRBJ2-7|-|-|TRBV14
CASSHTYEQYF
TGTGCCAGCAGTCACACCTACGAGCAGTACTTC
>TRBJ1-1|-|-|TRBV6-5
CASRPNDGNTEAFF
TGTGCCAGCAGACCAAACGACGGGAACACTGAAGCTTTCTTT
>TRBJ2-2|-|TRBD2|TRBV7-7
CASSLAGSGSLWAGELFF
TGTGCTAGCAGCTTGGCGGGAAGCGGGAGTCTTTGGGCCGGGGAGCTGTTTTTT
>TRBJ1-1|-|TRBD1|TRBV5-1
CASSWGQGDTEAFF
TGCGCCAGCAGCTGGGGACAGGGGGACACTGAAGCTTTCTTT
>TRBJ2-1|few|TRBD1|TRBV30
CAWSGGTGRLGQFF
TGTGCCTGGAGTGGGGGGACAGGCCGCCTTGGGCAGTTCTTC
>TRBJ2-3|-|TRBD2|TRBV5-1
CASSLPLAADTDTQYF
TGCGCCAGCAGCTTGCCGCTAGCGGCCGACACAGATACGCAGTATTTT
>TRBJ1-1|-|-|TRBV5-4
CASSPDRLTEAFF
TGTGCCAGCAGCCCTGACAGGCTAACTGAAGCTTTCTTT
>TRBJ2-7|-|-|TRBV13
CASSLARRTPLLVEQYF
TGTGCCAGCAGCTTAGCGCGACGAACCCCTCTACTAGTCGAGCAGTACTTC
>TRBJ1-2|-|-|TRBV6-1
CASSELGGWGIYGYTF
TGTGCCAGCAGTGAACTGGGTGGGTGGGGTATCTATGGCTACACCTTC
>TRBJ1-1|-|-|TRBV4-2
CASSQEAQGGTEAFF
TGTGCCAGCAGCCAAGAAGCACAGGGAGGCACTGAAGCTTTCTTT
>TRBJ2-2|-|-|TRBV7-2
CASSLGGRGARTGELFF
TGTGCCAGCAGCTTAGGTGGTCGAGGGGCGCGGACCGGGGAGCTGTTTTTT
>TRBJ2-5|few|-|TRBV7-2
CASSLGNAQETQYF
TGTGCCAGCAGCTTAGGAAACGCCCAAGAGACCCAGTACTTC
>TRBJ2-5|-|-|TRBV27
CASSTHQETQYF
TGTGCCAGCAGTACTCACCAAGAGACCCAGTACTTC
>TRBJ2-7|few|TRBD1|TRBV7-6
CASSYSGQGKEQYF
TGTGCCAGCAGCTATTCCGGACAGGGAAAAGAGCAGTACTTC
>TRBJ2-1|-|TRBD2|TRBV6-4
CASSDSAGGYNEQFF
TGTGCCAGCAGTGACTCGGCGGGGGGCTACAATGAGCAGTTCTTC
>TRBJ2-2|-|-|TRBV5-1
CASSLRLADTGELFF
TGCGCCAGCAGCTTGCGGTTGGCGGACACCGGGGAGCTGTTTTTT
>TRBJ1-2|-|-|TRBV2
CASLGYGYTF
TGTGCCAGCCTCGGCTATGGCTACACCTTC
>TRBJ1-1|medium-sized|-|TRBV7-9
CASSLEGGNTEAFF
TGTGCCAGCAGCTTAGAAGGGGGGAACACTGAAGCTTTCTTT
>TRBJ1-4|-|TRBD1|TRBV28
CASNSMGGTGFEKLFF
TGTGCCAGCAATAGTATGGGGGGGACAGGGTTTGAAAAACTGTTTTTT
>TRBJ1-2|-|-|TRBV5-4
CASSSPSAGLGGGYTF
TGTGCCAGCAGCTCCCCCTCGGCAGGGTTGGGGGGTGGCTACACCTTC
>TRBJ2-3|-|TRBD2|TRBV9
CASSSGGGTDTQYF
TGTGCCAGCAGCTCCGGGGGGGGCACAGATACGCAGTATTTT
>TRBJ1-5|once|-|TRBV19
CASSYRGTADSNQPQHF
TGTGCCAGTAGTTATAGGGGGACCGCGGATAGCAATCAGCCCCAGCATTTT
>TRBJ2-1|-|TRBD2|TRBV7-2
CASSRGTRGASYNEQFF
TGTGCCAGCAGTCGGGGAACGCGGGGGGCGTCCTACAATGAGCAGTTCTTC
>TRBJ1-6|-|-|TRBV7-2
CASSLGVDSRLNSPLHF
TGTGCCAGCAGCTTAGGCGTTGACAGCCGCTTAAATTCACCCCTCCACTTT
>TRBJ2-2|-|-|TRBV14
CASSLSGSGGELFF
TGTGCCAGCAGTCTTAGCGGATCGGGCGGGGAGCTGTTTTTT
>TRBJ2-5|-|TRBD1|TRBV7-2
CASSPRQGVMETQYF
TGTGCCAGCAGCCCCCGACAGGGGGTAATGGAGACCCAGTACTTC
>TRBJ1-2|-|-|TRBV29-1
CSVDVHGYTF
TGCAGCGTTGACGTACATGGCTACACCTTC
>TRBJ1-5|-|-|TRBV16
CASTLRANNQPQHF
TGTGCCAGCACCCTCCGGGCCAATAATCAGCCCCAGCATTTT
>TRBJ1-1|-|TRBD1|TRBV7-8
CASSTDRGRGEAFF
TGTGCCAGCAGCACCGACAGGGGAAGGGGTGAAGCTTTCTTT
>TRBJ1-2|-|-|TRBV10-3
CVVRGANYGYTF
TGTGTCGTGAGGGGGGCTAACTATGGCTACACCTTC
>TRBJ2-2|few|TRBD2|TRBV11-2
CASSLVSSGGTGELFF
TGTGCCAGCAGCTTAGTTTCCAGCGGGGGAACCGGGGAGCTGTTTTTT
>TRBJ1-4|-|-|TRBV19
CASTGRGGEKLFF
TGTGCCAGTACGGGCAGGGGAGGTGAAAAACTGTTTTTT
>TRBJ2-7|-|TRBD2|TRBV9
CASSASSGGAFREQYF
TGTGCCAGCAGCGCCTCTAGCGGGGGGGCCTTTCGCGAGCAGTACTTC